This T cell receptor beta chain was identified during a study of blood T cell repertoires in COVID-19. About the study: Acute and convalescent COVID-19 specimens originated in the United States, Italy and Spain.

J was trimmed by 1 base and V by 6 bases; bases with no gene match: 7. Germline V gene data show CDR1 as KGHSH and CDR2 as LQKENI. The CDR3 contains 15 residues. Per the study methods: Amplification of reference gene primers provided the estimated nucleated cell counts. Sequencing used immunoSEQ multiplex PCR; TCRdb keeps in-frame clones, though not all of them. That table furnishes V, J and clone size, whereas the DNA furnished D and trimming. The sample records about 140,000 clones, more than 70% being singletons. This receptor was taken from a human donor in a cohort sampled during active COVID-19. The sample was peripheral blood. The chain joins TRBV18 to TRBJ2-3; TRBD1 agrees at 7 bases. CDR3 loop: CASSQRQGGTDTQYF. The CDR3 DNA reads as TGTGCCAGCTCCCAAAGACAGGGTGGCACAGATACGCAGTATTTT.